This T cell receptor beta chain is drawn from a study of a mutant IDH1 vaccine in newly diagnosed glioma. Study details: Weeks 35 and 47 hosted visits V12 and V13, respectively.

Trimming left V 4 bases short and J 7 bases short, with 13 bases between. This CDR3 contains 14 residues. Germline assignment: CDR1 LNHNV and CDR2 YYDKDF (reference sequence). As concerns this clone: Its cognate antigen is unknown.

Regarding time point: week 35, safety follow-up. Doses of 300 ug of mutant IDH1 20-mer peptide were given with topical imiquimod. The donors had new WHO grade 3 or 4 astrocytomas; these were IDH1-mutant and ATRX-lost. Measured with immunoSEQ multiplex PCR; TCRdb has only the in-frame clones, and not every one. The sample holds roughly 50,000 clones, around 80% seen once. Sample: PBMCs, taken from a glioma patient whose treatment included an IDH1 peptide vaccine. The J gene is TRBJ2-2, the V gene TRBV15; D is perhaps TRBD1 (7 bases). The origin of this receptor is a man aged 35-49 years with glioma. The CDR3 bases are TGTGCCACCAGCACCCCAGGGGGGAACGGGGAGCTGTTTTTT. Translation gives CATSTPGGNGELFF.